The 25 T cell receptor beta chains listed next were all sequenced from one sample in a study of OX40 agonist ivuxolimab in advanced cancers. This table comes from immunoSEQ multiplex PCR, and its TCRdb copy is limited to in-frame clones, with some not included. The table shows about 35,000 clones, with about 94% occurring only once. The specimen comprised CD4+ or CD8+ T cells sorted from blood, sampled in a trial of the OX40 agonist ivuxolimab. The receptor set was obtained from an adult with an advanced solid tumor such as melanoma, head and neck, liver or kidney cancer.

This rearrangement joins TRBV29-1 to TRBJ2-3; possible D gene TRBD2, 5 bases. There are 13 residues in the CDR3. CDR1 SQVTM and CDR2 ANQGSEA come from the germline V gene. The V and J ends lost 3 bases and 6 bases respectively, with 13 bases between them. This CDR3 is CSVEALATDTQYF. The CDR3 DNA sequence: TGCAGCGTTGAGGCGCTAGCAACCGATACGCAGTATTTT.

The chain is built from TRBV5-1 and TRBJ2-3; 7 bases are shared with TRBD1. Germline-derived CDR1 and CDR2 are SGHRS and YFSETQ. Trimming removed 3 bases from V and 7 bases from J; junction bases left unmatched: 8. The CDR3 totals 14 residues. CDR3 in DNA: TGCGCCAGCAGCTCGACAGGGCTTGGTTATACGCAGTATTTT. This sequence encodes CASSSTGLGYTQYF. Full variable domain (rest looked up from reference TRBV5-1 and TRBJ2-3): KAGVTQTPRYLIKTRGQQVTLSCSPISGHRSVSWYQQTPGQGLQFLFEYFSETQRNKGNFPGRFSGRQFSNSRSEMNVSTLELGDSALYLCASSSTGLGYTQYFGPGTRLTVL.

CDR3 bases: TGTGCCAGCAGCACGACAGGGAGGTTGACAGATACGCAGTATTTT. It codes for CASSTTGRLTDTQYF. The chain is built from TRBV5-6 and TRBJ2-3, with a possible D match to TRBD1 (7 bases). This CDR3 has 15 residues. Trimming shortened V by 4 bases and J by 3 bases, and 15 bases separated the two germline ends. CDR1 and CDR2 from the germline V gene are SGHDT and YYEEEE.

This chain uses TRBV6-4 with TRBJ2-6; the D is unclear. Germline V gene data show CDR1 as MRHNA and CDR2 as SNTAGT. The CDR3 covers 16 residues. V dropped 3 bases and J dropped 0 bases, with 9 bases sitting between them. CDR3 protein: CASSEDSGSGANVLTF. The CDR3 coding sequence is TGTGCCAGCAGTGAGGATTCAGGCTCTGGGGCCAACGTCCTGACTTTC.

The chain carries TRBV6-6 and TRBJ2-3, with D unclear. This CDR3 is built from 14 residues. CDR1 MNHNY and CDR2 SVGAGI come from the germline V gene (reference sequence). Deletions cut 8 bases from V and 3 bases from J, with 15 bases between. As DNA, the CDR3 is TGTGCCAGCCTCGAATTAAGAACGACAGATACGCAGTATTTT. It yields the protein CASLELRTTDTQYF.

The gene calls are TRBV12-5 and TRBJ2-1, with D tentatively TRBD1 (5 bases). Trimming shortened V by 1 base and J by 4 bases, and 11 bases separated the two germline ends. From germline, CDR1 is LGHNT and CDR2 FRNRAP. The length of the CDR3 is 15 residues. CDR3 sequence reads: CASGLGTGVYNEQFF. Here the CDR3 DNA reads TGTGCTAGTGGTTTGGGAACAGGAGTTTACAATGAGCAGTTCTTC.

The CDR3 protein is CASSPDRDSLNQPQHF. For the CDR3, the DNA is TGTGCCAGCAGCCCTGATAGGGACAGTCTCAATCAGCCCCAGCATTTT. The chain couples TRBV21-1 to TRBJ1-5; the table calls TRBD1, which could not be checked here. TRBV21-1 is an annotated pseudogene. CDR3 size: 16 residues.

This chain's CDR3 is CASSLEDWGLTDTQYF. The DNA for the CDR3 is TGCGCCAGCAGCTTGGAAGACTGGGGACTGACAGATACGCAGTATTTT. V is TRBV5-1 and J is TRBJ2-3, with a tentative D call TRBD2 (6 bases). V dropped 0 bases and J dropped 3 bases, with 14 bases sitting between them. The CDR3 runs 16 residues. Germline V CDR1 and CDR2: SGHRS, YFSETQ. Full variable domain (remainder filled in from reference TRBV5-1 and TRBJ2-3): KAGVTQTPRYLIKTRGQQVTLSCSPISGHRSVSWYQQTPGQGLQFLFEYFSETQRNKGNFPGRFSGRQFSNSRSEMNVSTLELGDSALYLCASSLEDWGLTDTQYFGPGTRLTVL.

The chain joins TRBV10-3 to TRBJ2-1; TRBD2 might be the D (6 bases). Germline V gives CDR1 ENHRY, CDR2 SYGVKD. V lost 0 bases and J lost 4, with 10 bases in between. CDR3 size: 15 residues. CDR3 in amino acids: CAISESWAGYNEQFF. The CDR3 nucleotides are TGTGCCATCAGTGAGTCGTGGGCGGGATACAATGAGCAGTTCTTC.

The V call is TRBV7-9, the J call TRBJ2-3, with D perhaps TRBD1 or TRBD2 (5 bases each). There are 14 residues in the CDR3. Looked up from germline, CDR1 is SEHNR and CDR2 is FQNEAQ (reference sequence). Trimming removed 4 bases from V and 2 bases from J, with 10 bases in between. CDR3: CASSWGSATDTQYF. The CDR3 DNA reads as TGTGCCAGCAGCTGGGGGAGTGCCACAGATACGCAGTATTTT.

This chain links TRBV5-8 with TRBJ2-5; TRBD2 is a possible D gene (6 bases). The germline V gene encodes CDR1 SGHTS and CDR2 YDEGEE. The CDR3 sequence is 15 residues long. Deletions cut 2 bases from V and 5 bases from J, with 16 bases between. The CDR3 nucleotides read TGTGCCAGCAGCTTCCCCCTGTGGGGGGAGGAGACCCAGTACTTC. Its protein product is CASSFPLWGEETQYF.

The chain uses TRBV27 and TRBJ2-5; tentative D call: TRBD1 (6 bases). The V gene lost 6 bases and the J gene lost 6 bases, with 29 bases spanning the gap. This CDR3 contains 18 residues. Germline CDR1 and CDR2: MNHEY and SMNVEV (reference sequence). CDR3 protein: CASSRLRIQGGENKTQYF. Here the CDR3 DNA reads TGTGCCAGCAGCAGACTGCGGATACAGGGTGGAGAAAATAAGACCCAGTACTTC.

The chain links TRBV6-1 to TRBJ2-1; TRBD2 aligns across 7 bases. The V gene's germline CDR1 is MNHNS and CDR2 SASEGT. There are 15 residues in the CDR3. V was clipped by 1 base and J by 10 bases; unmatched bases: 10. As DNA, the CDR3 is TGTGCCAGCAGTGAAGTAGTAGCGGGTCGGAGCGAGCAGTTCTTC. Translating it yields CASSEVVAGRSEQFF.

This clone has a single count. The chain couples TRBV21-1 to TRBJ2-5. TRBV21-1 represents a pseudogene. CDR3 length: 11 amino acids. This chain's CDR3 is CASSKAGTQYF. The CDR3 DNA is TGTGCCAGCAGCAAAGCGGGGACCCAGTACTTC.

The rearrangement uses TRBV19 and TRBJ2-7, with D unresolved. CDR3 size: 16 residues. V lost 0 bases to trimming and J lost 3 bases, with 15 bases between them. Germline CDR1 LNHDA, CDR2 SQIVND (reference sequence). CDR3 region: CASSIDQRIPLYEQYF. In DNA form, the CDR3 reads TGTGCCAGTAGTATAGATCAGCGAATACCACTCTACGAGCAGTACTTC.

The gene calls are TRBV19 and TRBJ2-3; 14 positions agree with TRBD2. Germline-derived CDR1 and CDR2 are LNHDA and SQIVND (reference sequence). This CDR3 region has 19 residues. V dropped 6 bases and J dropped 0; count of bases not matched to a gene: 11. The CDR3 DNA sequence: TGTGCCAGTAGCCCGGGACTAGCGGGAGCTCCCACTAGCACAGATACGCAGTATTTT. Translation: CASSPGLAGAPTSTDTQYF.

The rearrangement links TRBV27 to TRBJ2-7, with D maybe TRBD1 (6 bases). Deletions cut 1 base from V and 9 bases from J, with 16 bases between. The CDR3 is 14 residues long. The germline V gene encodes CDR1 MNHEY and CDR2 SMNVEV (reference sequence). This chain's CDR3 is CASSLLGAPEVQYF. CDR3 sequence (DNA): TGTGCCAGCAGTTTATTGGGGGCCCCGGAGGTGCAGTACTTC.

The chain carries TRBV28 and TRBJ2-7; D possibly uses TRBD1 or TRBD2 (5 bases each). The germline V gene has CDR1 MDHEN and CDR2 SYDVKM. The CDR3 runs 14 residues. The ends were cut back, 3 bases at V and 5 bases at J, with 14 bases in the middle. The CDR3, as DNA: TGTGCCAGCAGTTTTAGGGGCCGGAGGAACGAGCAGTACTTC. Translated, it gives CASSFRGRRNEQYF.

This chain connects TRBV15 to TRBJ2-3, with 9 nucleotides matching TRBD1. The CDR3 sequence is 16 residues long. Per the germline V gene, CDR1 is LNHNV and CDR2 is YYDKDF (reference sequence). V trimming: 5 bases; J trimming: 0 bases; junction bases outside the gene matches: 6. Here the CDR3 DNA reads TGTGCCACCAGCTCCGGACAGGGGACTAGCACAGATACGCAGTATTTT. Residues: CATSSGQGTSTDTQYF. Full variable domain (missing parts from reference TRBV15 and TRBJ2-3): DAMVIQNPRYQVTQFGKPVTLSCSQTLNHNVMYWYQQKSSQAPKLLFHYYDKDFNNEADTPDNFQSRRPNTSFCFLDIRSPGLGDTAMYLCATSSGQGTSTDTQYFGPGTRLTVL.

This clone occurred a few times. The chain links TRBV9 to TRBJ1-3; D call uncertain. Trimming removed 1 base at V and 2 bases at J, with 7 bases between. The V gene's germline CDR1 is SGDLS and CDR2 YYNGEE. The CDR3 sequence is 14 residues long. The DNA of the CDR3 is TGTGCCAGCAGCGTATCAGGTCCTGGAAACACCATATATTTT. Translation: CASSVSGPGNTIYF. The full variable domain, rest sourced from reference TRBV9 and TRBJ1-3, is DSGVTQTPKHLITATGQRVTLRCSPRSGDLSVYWYQQSLDQGLQFLIQYYNGEERAKGNILERFSAQQFPDLHSELNLSSLELGDSALYFCASSVSGPGNTIYFGEGSWLTVV.

In DNA, the CDR3 is TGTGCCAGCAGCATCCCTAGCGGGAGCCACAATGAGCAGTTCTTC. The encoded protein is CASSIPSGSHNEQFF. The genes are TRBV11-2 and TRBJ2-1, with 10 bases fitting TRBD2. From germline, CDR1 is SGHAT and CDR2 FQNNGV. The CDR3 is 15 residues long. Trimming removed 5 bases from V and 5 bases from J; junction bases left unmatched: 6.

This clone was picked up a small number of times. The V gene is TRBV7-9, the J gene TRBJ1-1; D call uncertain. This CDR3 has 12 amino acids. The V end was cut by 4 bases, the J end by 8 bases, with 11 bases between. CDR1 and CDR2 from the germline V gene are SEHNR and FQNEAQ (reference sequence). CDR3 coding DNA: TGTGCCAGCAGCTACCAGGAGGAGGAAGCTTTCTTT. Protein sequence: CASSYQEEEAFF.

This sequence joins TRBV9 and TRBJ2-3; possible D gene TRBD2, 5 bases. The germline V and J ends were trimmed by 3 bases and 3 bases, with 17 bases remaining between them. The CDR3 is made up of 16 amino acids. CDR1 is SGDLS and CDR2 is YYNGEE in the germline V gene. CDR3 nucleotide sequence: TGTGCCAGCAGCGGAGGTGTGGGAGTGGTTACAGATACGCAGTATTTT. The encoded protein is CASSGGVGVVTDTQYF. The whole variable domain, remainder taken from reference TRBV9 and TRBJ2-3, is DSGVTQTPKHLITATGQRVTLRCSPRSGDLSVYWYQQSLDQGLQFLIQYYNGEERAKGNILERFSAQQFPDLHSELNLSSLELGDSALYFCASSGGVGVVTDTQYFGPGTRLTVL.

The gene calls are TRBV28 and TRBJ2-2, with unresolved D. CDR1 is MDHEN, CDR2 SYDVKM, per germline. The CDR3 sequence is 13 residues long. Trimming left V 4 bases short and J 4 bases short, with 7 bases between. The CDR3 coding sequence is TGTGCCAGCAGTTCACCCCCCACCGGGGAGCTGTTTTTT. It yields the protein CASSSPPTGELFF.

The rearrangement joins TRBV19 to TRBJ1-1, with D maybe TRBD1 (6 bases). Trimming removed 6 bases from V and 3 bases from J, with 11 bases in between. The CDR3 has 13 residues. Germline CDR1 LNHDA, CDR2 SQIVND (reference sequence). The CDR3 coding sequence is TGTGCCAGTAGCCAGGGGTGGGACACTGAAGCTTTCTTT. Its translation is CASSQGWDTEAFF.